This T cell receptor beta chain is drawn from a study of T cells in Graves' hyperthyroidism and ophthalmopathy. On the study more broadly: Staff took peripheral blood when the initial diagnosis was made, before any treatment began. General study points: Most thyroid clonotypes expanded above 0.001 appeared in blood too.

TCR beta CDR3 regions were amplified from RNA. HTBI primers were used for first-round RT-PCR of the TCR CDR3. Each CDR3 protein gets one entry after TCRdb re-called the multiplex PCR reads with MiXCR. The table shows about 290,000 distinct CDR3 sequences, with around 17% occurring only once. Diagnoses were made from clinical symptoms, serum measures (thyroxine and TRAb), thyroid ultrasound and orbital computed tomography. The V gene lost 4 bases and the J gene lost 5 bases, with 11 bases spanning the gap. This CDR3 has 13 amino acids. Germline V gene data show CDR1 as SEHNR and CDR2 as FQNEAQ (reference sequence). This clonotype has ten or more counts. What it binds is unknown.

This receptor was taken from a man aged 25 to 45 with Graves' hyperthyroidism. The sample was blood. J is TRBJ2-5 and V is TRBV7-9, with D possibly TRBD2 on 6 matching bases. The chain's CDR3 is CASSSRGIETQYF. CDR3 sequence (DNA): TGTGCCAGCAGCTCTCGGGGGATTGAGACCCAGTACTTC.